Each of the 8 T cell receptor beta chains below was sequenced from the same sample in a study of monozygotic twins with inflammatory bowel disease. No DNA is given; TCRdb re-called the 5' RACE reads and lists each CDR3 protein once. The data include 200,000 to 250,000 distinct CDR3 sequences; the top ten clones carry roughly 7.1%. Sequenced sample: blood. Receptor source: a human donor with ulcerative colitis or Crohn's disease, or a healthy co-twin of an affected twin (not recorded which).

V is TRBV27 and J is TRBJ1-1; TCRdb selects TRBD1, and the lack of DNA leaves this call unchecked. Germline CDR1 reads MNHEY; CDR2 reads SMNVEV (reference sequence). This CDR3 is 12 amino acids long. The CDR3 sequence: CASSPGTGFAFF.

CDR3 in amino acids: CASSLVGAPYNEQFF. The chain carries TRBV27 and TRBJ2-1; the TCRdb call, TRBD1, lacks DNA for checking. The CDR3 has 15 amino acids. The V gene's germline CDR1 is MNHEY and CDR2 SMNVEV (reference sequence).

The chain uses TRBV12-3 or TRBV12-4 and TRBJ2-5. The CDR3 is 14 amino acids. CDR3 in amino acids: CASSFSRNQETQYF.

V gene TRBV20-1 combines with J gene TRBJ2-7; TCRdb selects TRBD1, and the lack of DNA leaves this call unchecked. This CDR3 comprises 14 residues. CDR1 is DFQATT, CDR2 SNEGSKA, per germline (reference sequence). CDR3 sequence: CSAGADTPYYEQYF.

This rearrangement joins TRBV6-2 or TRBV6-3 to TRBJ2-2; TCRdb lists TRBD1, though no DNA is available to test this call. Germline CDR1 is MNHEY and CDR2 is SVGEGT. The CDR3 sequence is 16 residues long. The CDR3 here is CASSYPPGANTGELFF.

The rearrangement uses TRBV20-1 and TRBJ2-7; with no DNA, the TCRdb D assignment of TRBD1 cannot be verified. The CDR3 totals 15 residues. Germline V gene lookup returns CDR1 DFQATT and CDR2 SNEGSKA (reference sequence). This CDR3 reads CSASVLGTNNHEQYF.

This rearrangement joins TRBV12-3 or TRBV12-4 to TRBJ1-2; there is no DNA to check the TCRdb D call of TRBD1. CDR3 length equals 14 residues. CDR3: CASSTTPVDYGYTF.

This chain joins TRBV12-3 or TRBV12-4 and TRBJ1-5. This CDR3 spans 13 amino acids. The CDR3 sequence: CASSLTDNQPQHF.